This T cell receptor (beta chain) was sequenced during a study of OX40 agonist ivuxolimab in advanced cancers. About the research overall: Intravenous ivuxolimab at 0.01 to 10 mg/kg was given to patients every 2 weeks. Approximately 40% of patients had received prior checkpoint inhibitor therapy. Mean age around 60 years, range roughly 20 to 85; 82.7% male. Overall study findings and caveats: Specificity for antigen went undetermined in the expanded peripheral T cells.

TCRdb's table, derived via immunoSEQ multiplex PCR, lists solely in-frame clones and lacks some. The sample carries some 33,000 clones, 90% to 95% recorded once. Germline CDR1 LNHNV, CDR2 YYDKDF (reference sequence). The CDR3 extends over 15 amino acids. Trimming cost V 0 bases and J 1 base; bases outside gene matches: 0. Relative to its sample, this clone is large. Its antigen is unidentified. Sequences were derived from CD4+ or CD8+ T cells sorted from blood, sampled in a trial of the OX40 agonist ivuxolimab. The TCR sequence derives from an adult with an advanced solid tumor such as melanoma, head and neck, liver or kidney cancer. This chain connects TRBV15 to TRBJ2-3; 8 bases line up with TRBD2. CDR3: CATSRERGGTDTQYF. The DNA of the CDR3 is TGTGCCACCAGCAGAGAGCGGGGGGGCACAGATACGCAGTATTTT.